What follows is one TCR beta chain and its context. Its target is not known. These data originate in a study of T-cell memory formation after mild COVID-19. Study-wide background: In these data, TCR clusters were largely donor specific. Regarding the study as a whole: The pre-infection memory compartment contained some responding clones, suggesting cross-reactive memory joined. Later expanders leaned CD4+, whereas clones that contracted between day 15 and 85 were balanced CD4/CD8. SARS-CoV-2 specificity was not confirmed for second-wave clones peaking on day 37.

From the 5' RACE reads, TCRdb called clonotypes with MiXCR, one entry per CDR3 protein. The table records fewer than 550,000 distinct CDR3 sequences, 15% to 25% of them present only once. The material sequenced was PBMCs or a T cell subset sorted from them (not recorded which). The receptor was derived from an adult woman who had mild COVID-19 (a few samples of this study predate the infection). Cell type and time point are not known.

As DNA, the CDR3 is TGTGCCAGCTCACCACGGGCCAGTAATTCACCCCTCCACTTT. Translating gives CASSPRASNSPLHF. The chain employs TRBV18 and TRBJ1-6; no definite D call. V gave up 1 base and J gave up 6 bases, with 7 bases separating them. This CDR3 is 14 amino acids long. Germline-derived CDR1 and CDR2 are KGHSH and LQKENI.